This T cell receptor (beta chain) was identified during a study of blood T cell repertoires in COVID-19. Study-level information: Sources were T cells, B-cell-depleted T cells, or PBMCs; the material itself was cDNA or gDNA.

The CDR3 is made up of 15 amino acids. Germline V gene lookup returns CDR1 SGDLS and CDR2 YYNGEE. The ends lost 4 bases at V and 2 bases at J; junction bases unmatched: 6. How the authors handled the data: The authors estimated nucleated cell counts from reference gene primer amplification. Sequencing was performed with immunoSEQ multiplex PCR; in TCRdb, only in-frame clones are kept and a portion is missing. The V and J calls and clone size were taken over from that table, and D and trimming were inferred from the DNA. The sample has about 99,000 clones, 79% seen once; the top ten hold 15% to 20%. This TCR was recovered from a woman over 75 with active or convalescent COVID-19. This chain connects TRBV9 to TRBJ2-3; 8 positions match TRBD2. The sample taken for sequencing was peripheral blood. The CDR3 region has the DNA TGTGCCAGCAGCCTAACTAGCGGTACCACAGATACGCAGTATTTT. Residues: CASSLTSGTTDTQYF.